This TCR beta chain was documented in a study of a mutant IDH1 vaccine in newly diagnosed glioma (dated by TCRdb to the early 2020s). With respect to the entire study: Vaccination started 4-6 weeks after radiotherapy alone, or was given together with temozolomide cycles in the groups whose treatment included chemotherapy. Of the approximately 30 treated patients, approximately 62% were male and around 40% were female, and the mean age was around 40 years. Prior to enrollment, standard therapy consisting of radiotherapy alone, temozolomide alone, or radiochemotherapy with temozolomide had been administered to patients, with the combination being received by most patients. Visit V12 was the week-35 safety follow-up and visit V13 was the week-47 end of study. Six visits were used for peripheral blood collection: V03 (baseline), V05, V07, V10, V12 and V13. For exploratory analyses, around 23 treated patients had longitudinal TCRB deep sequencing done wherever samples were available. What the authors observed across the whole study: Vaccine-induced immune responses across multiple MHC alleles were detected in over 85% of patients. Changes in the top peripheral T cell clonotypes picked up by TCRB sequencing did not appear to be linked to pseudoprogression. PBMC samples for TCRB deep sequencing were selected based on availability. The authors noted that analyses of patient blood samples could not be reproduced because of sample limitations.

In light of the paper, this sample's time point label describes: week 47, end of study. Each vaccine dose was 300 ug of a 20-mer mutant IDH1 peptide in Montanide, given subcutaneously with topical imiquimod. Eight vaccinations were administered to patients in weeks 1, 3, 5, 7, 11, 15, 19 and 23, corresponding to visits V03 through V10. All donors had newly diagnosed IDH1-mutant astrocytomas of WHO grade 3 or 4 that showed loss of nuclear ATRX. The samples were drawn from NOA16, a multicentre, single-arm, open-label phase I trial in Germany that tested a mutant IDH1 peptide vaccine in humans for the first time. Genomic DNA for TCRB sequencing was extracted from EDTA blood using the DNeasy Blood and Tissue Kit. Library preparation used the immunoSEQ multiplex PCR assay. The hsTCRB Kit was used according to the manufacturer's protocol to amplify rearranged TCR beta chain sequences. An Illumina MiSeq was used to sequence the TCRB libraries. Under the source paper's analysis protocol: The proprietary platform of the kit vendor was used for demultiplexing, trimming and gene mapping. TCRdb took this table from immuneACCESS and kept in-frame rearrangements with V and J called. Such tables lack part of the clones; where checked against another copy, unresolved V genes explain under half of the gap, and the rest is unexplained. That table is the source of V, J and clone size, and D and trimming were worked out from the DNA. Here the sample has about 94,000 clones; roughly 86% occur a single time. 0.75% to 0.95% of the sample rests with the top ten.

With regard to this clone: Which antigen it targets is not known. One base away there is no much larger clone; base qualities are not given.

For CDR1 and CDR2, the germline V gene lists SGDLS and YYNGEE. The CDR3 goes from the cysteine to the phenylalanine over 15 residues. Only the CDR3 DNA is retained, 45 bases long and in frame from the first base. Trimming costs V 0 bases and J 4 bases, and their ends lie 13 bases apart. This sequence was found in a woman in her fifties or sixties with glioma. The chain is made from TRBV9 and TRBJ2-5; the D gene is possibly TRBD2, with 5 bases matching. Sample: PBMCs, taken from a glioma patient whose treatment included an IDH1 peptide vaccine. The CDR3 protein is CASSVGVGGRETQYF. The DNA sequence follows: TGTGCCAGCAGCGTAGGGGTAGGAGGCAGAGAGACCCAGTACTTC.